Listed below are T cell receptor beta chains from one sample, sequenced in a study of blood T cells in healthy people across ages. TCRdb called the 5' RACE reads again in MiXCR, with one record for every CDR3 protein. The sample comprises about 620,000 distinct CDR3 sequences, under 25% of which are singletons, and roughly 3.9% rests with the top ten. Sequencing used blood. The receptors stem from a man aged 65 to 85 in good health. Each CDR3 is given with its conserved first and last residue. The D gene is left open where the match is weak.

>TRBV2|TRBD2
CASSPRASGNDEQFF
>TRBV6-6|TRBD1
CASSYPGTGGNQPQHF
>TRBV29-1|-
CSVGPKYNEQFF
>TRBV30|TRBD2
CAFQAAGLAKNVQYF
>TRBV6-6|TRBD2
CASREGLTKYPGELFF
>TRBV7-2|-
CASSGVGPDTQYF
>TRBV25-1|TRBD1
CASSNPQGAEQFF
>TRBV18|TRBD1
CASSPSTGGETQYF
>TRBV7-2|TRBD2
CASSLVAGDYEQNF
>TRBV28|TRBD1
CASSFLAGGAETQYF
>TRBV12-3/TRBV12-4|-
CASSLRWNTGELFF
>TRBV3-1|TRBD1
CASSQASRGKAEAFF
>TRBV13|TRBD1
CASSGTGGGEQFF
>TRBV5-1|-
CASSSPPSDEQFF
>TRBV18|TRBD2
CASSPGLAGGPADTQYF
>TRBV6-2/TRBV6-3|-
CASSFDFRATQYF
>TRBV12-5|-
CASGLSRRGTPGADTQYF
>TRBV2|TRBD2
CASRAGLAGETQYF
>TRBV14|-
CASSQNLANEQFF
>TRBV6-1|-
CASSEVGRSPGELFF
>TRBV5-6|-
CASSLRGSLEQFF
>TRBV11-2|-
CASSLEPGMNTEAFF
>TRBV5-1|TRBD2
CASSKTGTSGTYEQYF
>TRBV28|-
CASSVGSQDYEQYF
>TRBV6-6|TRBD1
CASSYSTGGDSPLHF
>TRBV20-1|TRBD2
CSAEGLAVRTQYF
>TRBV20-1|-
CSARPLSGKDNSPLHF
>TRBV5-1|TRBD1
CASKIRTGENQPQHF
>TRBV4-3|TRBD2
CASSPVAGGPYEQYF
>TRBV27|-
CASSRSGIQETQYF
>TRBV10-3|TRBD2
CASREEETQYF
>TRBV20-1|-
CSARDPGSAGEQFF
>TRBV18|-
CASSPQGAYEQYF
>TRBV15|-
CATRDFSSYEQYF
>TRBV5-1|TRBD2
CASSRSGSTSYNEQFF
>TRBV6-2/TRBV6-3|TRBD2
CASTSPRLAAYEQYF
>TRBV4-2|TRBD2
CASSQGGGIGSYEQYF
>TRBV5-1|-
CASSLRSDSNEQYF
>TRBV20-1|-
CSAGDLVASSYEQYF
>TRBV15|-
CATSRDSSYEQYF
>TRBV12-3/TRBV12-4|-
CASSLMSGVQETQYF
>TRBV2|TRBD1
CASRGDRVNEQFF
>TRBV30|TRBD1
CAWSAARTGKNSPLHF
>TRBV4-1|-
CASSQDQAPRFF
>TRBV5-4|-
CASSLSRGEETQYF
>TRBV2|-
CASSEDNYEQYF
>TRBV7-2|-
CASSLPGNNQPQHF
>TRBV7-2|-
CASSRDLEAFF